The clone carrying this TCR beta chain came up a few times. CDR1 is MNHEY, CDR2 SVGAGI, per germline. The CDR3 sequence is 11 residues long. Trimming shortened V by 8 bases and J by 4 bases, and 8 bases separated the two germline ends. The data stem from a study of blood T cell repertoires in COVID-19. Method: immunoSEQ multiplex PCR; TCRdb's copy keeps in-frame clones and lacks some. Of about 180,000 clones in the sample, around 83% were seen once. The rearrangement joins TRBV6-5 to TRBJ1-1; D gene unclear. Sequencing was performed on peripheral blood. This sequence originates from a human donor in a cohort sampled during active COVID-19. In nucleotides, the CDR3 is TGTGCCAGCTGGGAGCGCACTGAAGCTTTCTTT. Protein product: CASWERTEAFF.